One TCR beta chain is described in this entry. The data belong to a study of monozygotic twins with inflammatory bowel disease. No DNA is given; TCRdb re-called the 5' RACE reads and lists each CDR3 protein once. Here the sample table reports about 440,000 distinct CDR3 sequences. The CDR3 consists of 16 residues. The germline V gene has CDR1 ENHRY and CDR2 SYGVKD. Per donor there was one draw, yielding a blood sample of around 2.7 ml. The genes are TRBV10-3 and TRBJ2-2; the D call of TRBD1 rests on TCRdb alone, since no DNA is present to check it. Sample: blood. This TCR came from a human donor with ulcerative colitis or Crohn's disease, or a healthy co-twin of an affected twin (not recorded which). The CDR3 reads CAISESRTANTGELFF.